Listed below are T cell receptor beta chains from one sample, sequenced in a study of monozygotic twins with inflammatory bowel disease. TCRdb reprocessed the 5' RACE reads and stores each CDR3 protein as one record, lacking DNA. Here the sample table reports about 210,000 distinct CDR3 sequences. Input material: blood. The receptor set was obtained from a human donor with ulcerative colitis or Crohn's disease, or a healthy co-twin of an affected twin (not recorded which). Each CDR3 is given with its conserved first and last residue. Fields, in order: V gene, J gene, CDR3 protein.

TRBV3-1,TRBJ2-4,CASSYRGRENIQYF
TRBV5-4,TRBJ2-5,CASSLTGGAGRETQYF
TRBV12-3/TRBV12-4,TRBJ2-5,CASSFLKRTGGQYF
TRBV5-5,TRBJ2-7,CASSVGGIGVYEQYF
TRBV3-1,TRBJ2-1,CASSHGQGRNEQFF
TRBV5-6,TRBJ2-1,CASSTYGRAQFF
TRBV29-1,TRBJ1-1,CSVTTENLGTEAFF
TRBV12-3/TRBV12-4,TRBJ1-1,CASSLSGTGNTEAFF
TRBV11-2,TRBJ2-1,CASSLDLDRGARNEQFF
TRBV5-1,TRBJ2-1,CASRSVGSPHNEQFF
TRBV24-1,TRBJ2-2,CATSPGTGETGELFF
TRBV5-1,TRBJ1-2,CASSFPEAAGGYTF
TRBV6-1,TRBJ1-2,CASSEAQRGRGF
TRBV5-1,TRBJ1-2,CASSLGPGQGSDGYTF
TRBV6-2/TRBV6-3,TRBJ2-7,CASEEFPYEQYF
TRBV20-1,TRBJ2-7,CSASPFKDEQYF
TRBV7-2,TRBJ2-3,CASSSGTIRGNTQYF
TRBV28,TRBJ2-7,CASTWGTGGYEQYF
TRBV20-1,TRBJ1-1,CSAPPQALKGDEAFF
TRBV6-1,TRBJ1-3,CASSGTGAGNTIYF
TRBV5-1,TRBJ2-2,CASSLAVGDTGELFF
TRBV27,TRBJ1-5,CASSLSIGNQPQHF
TRBV5-5,TRBJ2-7,CASSSRGSGASYEQYF
TRBV4-1,TRBJ2-1,CASSQETGGRTEQFF
TRBV21-1,TRBJ2-1,CASSKFPTSGGAPSYNEQFF
TRBV6-1,TRBJ2-7,CASSQRPGGYTYEQYF
TRBV19,TRBJ1-4,CASSVGQATNEKLFF
TRBV12-3/TRBV12-4,TRBJ1-6,CASRGQRGTPLHF
TRBV3-1,TRBJ1-6,CASSQGAAIYNSPLHF
TRBV20-1,TRBJ2-1,CSARDSDLLNEQLF
TRBV9,TRBJ2-5,CASSSWTGGETQYF
TRBV5-1,TRBJ2-1,CASRDQGNEQFF
TRBV9,TRBJ1-6,CASSEGQGGSPLHF
TRBV5-1,TRBJ1-2,CASSLTGGPVYGYTF
TRBV5-1,TRBJ1-1,CASSPGQPNTEAFF
TRBV5-1,TRBJ1-4,CASSLEGFGAEKLFF
TRBV5-5,TRBJ2-7,CASSYRDSDSYEQYF
TRBV29-1,TRBJ2-1,CSVEGGHDNEQFF
TRBV5-1,TRBJ1-2,CASSLASGNPNYGYTF
TRBV7-6,TRBJ2-3,CASSGEAGFSSTDTQYF
TRBV20-1,TRBJ2-7,CSARTVRARSRDEQYF
TRBV20-1,TRBJ1-1,CSARPPWGGTEAFF
TRBV3-1,TRBJ2-2,CASSQATLTGSGELFF
TRBV5-5,TRBJ2-5,CASSLSGTEQETQYF
TRBV29-1,TRBJ2-5,CSVVGYQETQYF
TRBV20-1,TRBJ2-5,CSARGAGGQMFYQETQYF
TRBV3-1,TRBJ2-2,CASSHRPSGGELFF
TRBV5-1,TRBJ1-1,CASSFGRGLNTEAFF
TRBV5-1,TRBJ2-3,CASSQGQGPDTQYF
TRBV5-4,TRBJ2-1,CASSYTGVEQFF